The rows below give T cell receptor beta chains drawn from one sample of a study of blood T cells in healthy people across ages. From the 5' RACE reads, TCRdb called clonotypes with MiXCR, one entry per CDR3 protein. Counted here are about 1,400,000 distinct CDR3 sequences, 42% occurring once; the ten biggest clones make up 6.5% to 10%. Sequencing used blood. All receptors derive from a woman in her late teens or twenties in good health. Both conserved end residues are part of each CDR3. Each record gives: J gene, D gene, clone size, V gene, CDR3 DNA, CDR3 protein. The D gene is left open where the match is weak. Where a row states a size, it is once, few, many or the class of an expanded clone; other rows omit it.

>TRBJ2-3|-|few|TRBV4-2
TGTGCCAGCAGCCAAGAGACGGGGACAACATTTGGTACGCAGTATTTT
CASSQETGTTFGTQYF
>TRBJ1-3|-|-|TRBV12-3/TRBV12-4
TGTGCCAGCCGGGAGGACACCAACTCTGGAAACACCATATATTTT
CASREDTNSGNTIYF
>TRBJ1-2|TRBD1|few|TRBV20-1
TGCAGTGCTAGCCGACAGGGAAGGAGCTATGGCTACACCTTC
CSASRQGRSYGYTF
>TRBJ2-7|TRBD2|-|TRBV29-1
TGCAGCGTTGTAAGCCGCACCGACCCGGTCCAACGGGAGGTCCTTTCCTACGAGCAGTACTTC
CSVVSRTDPVQREVLSYEQYF
>TRBJ2-7|-|few|TRBV29-1
TGCAGCGTTGATTCCAGGGGAGACGAGCAGTACTTC
CSVDSRGDEQYF
>TRBJ1-1|-|-|TRBV7-2
TGTGCCAGCAGCTTTATAAACACTGAAGCTTTCTTT
CASSFINTEAFF
>TRBJ2-5|-|few|TRBV20-1
TGCAGTGCTCCCCCAGGGGGGGCAGGAGAGACCCAGTACTTC
CSAPPGGAGETQYF
>TRBJ2-7|TRBD1|many|TRBV12-3/TRBV12-4
TGTGCCAGCAGCCTGGGACAGGTCTACGAGCAGTACTTC
CASSLGQVYEQYF
>TRBJ2-5|-|-|TRBV20-1
TGCAGTGCTAGAGACCACCAAGAGACCCAGTACTTC
CSARDHQETQYF
>TRBJ2-7|-|few|TRBV4-1
TGCGCCAGCAGCCAAGGGCCTAGCCTCTACAATGAGCAGTACTTC
CASSQGPSLYNEQYF
>TRBJ2-1|TRBD2|-|TRBV9
TGTGCCAGCAGCGTACAAGCGGGGGTCCTATACAATGAGCAGTTCTTC
CASSVQAGVLYNEQFF
>TRBJ2-7|TRBD2|few|TRBV27
TGTGCCAGCAGTTTAGGGTCTAGCGGGAGCAACGAGCAGTACTTC
CASSLGSSGSNEQYF
>TRBJ1-5|-|-|TRBV25-1
TGTGCCAGCAGTGAATCCGTTAGCAATCAGCCCCAGCATTTT
CASSESVSNQPQHF
>TRBJ2-3|TRBD1|-|TRBV27
TGTGCCAGCAGTCTCGACAGGGAGACAGATACGCAGTATTTT
CASSLDRETDTQYF